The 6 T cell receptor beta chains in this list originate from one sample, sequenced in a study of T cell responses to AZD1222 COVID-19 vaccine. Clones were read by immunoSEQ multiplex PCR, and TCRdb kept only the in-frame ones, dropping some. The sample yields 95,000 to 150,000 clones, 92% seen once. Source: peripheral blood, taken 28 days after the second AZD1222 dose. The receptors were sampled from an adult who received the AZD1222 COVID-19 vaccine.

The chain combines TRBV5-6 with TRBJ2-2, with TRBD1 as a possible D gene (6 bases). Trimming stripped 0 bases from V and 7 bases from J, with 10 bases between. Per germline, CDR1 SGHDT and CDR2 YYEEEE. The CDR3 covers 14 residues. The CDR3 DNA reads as TGTGCCAGCAGCTTGGAACAGGGAATCGGGGAGCTGTTTTTT. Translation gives CASSLEQGIGELFF.

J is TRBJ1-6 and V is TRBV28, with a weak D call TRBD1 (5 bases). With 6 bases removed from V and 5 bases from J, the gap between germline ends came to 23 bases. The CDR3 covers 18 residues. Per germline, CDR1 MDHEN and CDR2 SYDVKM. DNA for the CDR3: TGTGCCAGCAGATCAACCCGGGACCGCCAAGGGGATAATTCACCCCTCCACTTT. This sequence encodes CASRSTRDRQGDNSPLHF.

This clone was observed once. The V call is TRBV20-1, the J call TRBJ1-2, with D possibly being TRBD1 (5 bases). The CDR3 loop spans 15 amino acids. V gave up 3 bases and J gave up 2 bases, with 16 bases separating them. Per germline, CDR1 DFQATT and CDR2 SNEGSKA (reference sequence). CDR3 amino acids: CSASRAAWGNYGYTF. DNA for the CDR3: TGCAGTGCTAGTCGCGCAGCCTGGGGGAACTATGGCTACACCTTC.

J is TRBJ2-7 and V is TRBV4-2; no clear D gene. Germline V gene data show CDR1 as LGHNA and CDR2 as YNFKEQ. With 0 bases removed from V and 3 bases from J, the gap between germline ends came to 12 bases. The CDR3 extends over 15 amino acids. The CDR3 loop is CASSQDFLGRYEQYF. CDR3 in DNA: TGTGCCAGCAGCCAAGATTTCCTAGGCCGCTACGAGCAGTACTTC.

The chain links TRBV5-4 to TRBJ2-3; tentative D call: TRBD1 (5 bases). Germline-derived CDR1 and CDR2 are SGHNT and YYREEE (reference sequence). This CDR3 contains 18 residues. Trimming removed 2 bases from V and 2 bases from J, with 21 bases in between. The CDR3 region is CASSFRRTGVGATDTQYF. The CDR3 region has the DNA TGTGCCAGCAGCTTTAGGCGAACTGGTGTTGGGGCCACAGATACGCAGTATTTT. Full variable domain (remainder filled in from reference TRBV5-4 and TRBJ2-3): ETGVTQSPTHLIKTRGQQVTLRCSSQSGHNTVSWYQQALGQGPQFIFQYYREEENGRGNFPPRFSGLQFPNYSSELNVNALELDDSALYLCASSFRRTGVGATDTQYFGPGTRLTVL.

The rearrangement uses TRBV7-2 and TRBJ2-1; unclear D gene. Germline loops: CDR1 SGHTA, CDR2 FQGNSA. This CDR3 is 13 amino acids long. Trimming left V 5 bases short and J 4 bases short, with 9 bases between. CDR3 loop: CASSLVGYNEQFF. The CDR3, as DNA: TGTGCCAGCAGCCTGGTTGGGTACAATGAGCAGTTCTTC. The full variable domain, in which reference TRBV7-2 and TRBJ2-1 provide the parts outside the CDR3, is GAGVSQSPSNKVTEKGKDVELRCDPISGHTALYWYRQSLGQGLEFLIYFQGNSAPDKSGLPSDRFSAERTGGSVSTLTIQRTQQEDSAVYLCASSLVGYNEQFFGPGTRLTVL.